The present T cell receptor beta chain was sequenced within a study of cytomegalovirus exposure and HLA in healthy donors. Study-wide results and caveats: The classifier reportedly diagnosed cytomegalovirus status with high specificity and sensitivity. Cytomegalovirus-associated TCR beta chains were listed, numbering roughly 150.

The CDR3 extends over 13 amino acids. Germline-derived CDR1 and CDR2 are LGHNA and YSLEER. V was shortened by 3 bases and J by 7 bases, with 10 bases between the two germline ends. To note about this clone: Its antigen is currently unknown.

Repertoires were generated with immunoSEQ multiplex PCR, while TCRdb's copy carries only in-frame clones and drops some. This sample carries about 160,000 clones, around 88% of them seen once, and the ten largest clones take 2% to 2.5%. This chain joins TRBV4-3 and TRBJ2-1, with no clear D. The clonotype comes from a woman in her late teens or twenties in good health and CMV-seronegative. Sequenced: PBMCs. The CDR3 DNA follows: TGCGCCAGCAGCCACCTAGACGGGAATGAGCAGTTCTTC. Protein sequence: CASSHLDGNEQFF.